The entry below gives a single T cell receptor beta chain sequence along with its context. This sample was included in a study of T cell changes during pregnancy in multiple sclerosis. Germline lookup yields CDR1 LNHNV and CDR2 YYDKDF (reference sequence). CDR3 length: 13 residues. V was trimmed by 8 bases and J by 0 bases, leaving 8 bases between them. TCRdb's table, derived via immunoSEQ multiplex PCR, lists solely in-frame clones and lacks some. The table records about 60,000 clones, over 90% of them present only once. J is TRBJ2-1 and V is TRBV15, with D uncertain. The sequence was collected from a female donor with multiple sclerosis, enrolled in a pregnancy study. Material: peripheral blood, obtained in the first trimester of pregnancy. The CDR3: CATGQSSYNEQFF. CDR3 nucleotides: TGTGCCACCGGGCAGAGCTCCTACAATGAGCAGTTCTTC.